One and the same sample provided the 8 T cell receptor beta chains below, sequenced in a study of vaccination and CD4 T cells after COVID-19. From the PCR reads, TCRdb called clonotypes with MiXCR, one entry per CDR3 protein. This table has tens of thousands of distinct CDR3 sequences, 45% to 60% appearing once. Here the sequenced sample was CD4+ T cells from blood, taken before SARS-CoV-2 vaccination. The receptors stem from a human donor who had recovered from COVID-19.

This clonotype was seen more than once but under ten times. This chain connects TRBV11-1 to TRBJ1-6; D remains unclear. CDR1 is SGHAT and CDR2 is FQDESV in the germline V gene (reference sequence). The germline V and J ends were trimmed by 2 bases and 5 bases, with 13 bases remaining between them. The CDR3 runs 16 residues. Here the CDR3 DNA reads TGTGCCAGCAGCTTAAGTTTGGCAGAAGATAATTCACCCCTCCACTTT. Its protein is CASSLSLAEDNSPLHF.

This clonotype occurred a few times. CDR3 loop: CASSKIFRGTGYGYTF. CDR3 in DNA: TGTGCCAGCAGCAAAATCTTCCGGGGAACGGGCTATGGCTACACCTTC. The V gene is TRBV21-1, the J gene TRBJ1-2; TRBD1 is the table's D call, not checked against the DNA. TRBV21-1 is assigned pseudogene status. The CDR3 is 16 residues long.

This chain links TRBV20-1 with TRBJ2-7, with D unresolved. Per germline, CDR1 DFQATT and CDR2 SNEGSKA (reference sequence). V lost 4 bases and J lost 3, with 10 bases in between. The CDR3 length is 12 residues. The CDR3 DNA reads TGCAGTGCTATAGTTTGGGACTACGAGCAGTACTTC. This sequence encodes CSAIVWDYEQYF.

This clonotype has more than one count but fewer than ten. This chain links TRBV19 with TRBJ1-1; the D is unclear. The germline V gene has CDR1 LNHDA and CDR2 SQIVND (reference sequence). The V gene lost 8 bases and the J gene lost 1 base, with 14 bases spanning the gap. The CDR3 is made up of 14 amino acids. Here the CDR3 DNA reads TGTGCCAGTTTTCCCAACCGACGGAACACTGAAGCTTTCTTT. Amino acid sequence: CASFPNRRNTEAFF.

The chain combines TRBV30 with TRBJ2-5, with no clear D. CDR1 and CDR2 (germline): GTSNPN, SVGIG (reference sequence). V shed 2 bases and J shed 4 bases, with 14 bases lying between them. CDR3 size: 14 residues. This CDR3 is CAWSSVGGRETQYF. CDR3 DNA sequence: TGTGCCTGGAGTTCCGTGGGCGGAAGAGAGACCCAGTACTTC. Filled out from reference TRBV30 and TRBJ2-5, the complete variable domain reads SQTIHQWPATLVQPVGSPLSLECTVEGTSNPNLYWYRQAAGRGLQLLFYSVGIGQISSEVPQNLSASRPQDRQFILSSKKLLLSDSGFYLCAWSSVGGRETQYFGPGTRLLVL.

V usage is TRBV20-1 and J usage is TRBJ1-5; D remains unclear. Deletions cut 0 bases from V and 6 bases from J, with 9 bases between. Germline CDR1 reads DFQATT; CDR2 reads SNEGSKA (reference sequence). This CDR3 has 13 amino acids. In nucleotides, the CDR3 is TGCAGTGCTAGAGATAAAGCCAGTCAGCCCCAGCATTTT. This translates into CSARDKASQPQHF.

This clonotype has a single count. This chain joins TRBV6-5 and TRBJ2-7; D not resolved. The CDR3 covers 13 residues. In germline, CDR1 is MNHEY, CDR2 SVGAGI. V was trimmed by 4 bases and J by 5 bases, leaving 12 bases between them. CDR3 sequence: CASSSWAVDEQYF. The CDR3 DNA reads as TGTGCCAGCAGTTCATGGGCGGTGGACGAGCAGTACTTC.

CDR3 amino acids: CASREELNTEAFF. CDR3 in DNA: TGTGCCAGCAGGGAGGAACTGAACACTGAAGCTTTCTTT. This sequence joins TRBV7-6 and TRBJ1-1; no clear D. Germline loops: CDR1 SGHVS, CDR2 FNYEAQ. Trimming took off 6 bases at V and 0 bases at J, with 8 bases between the two ends. The CDR3 is 13 amino acids.